Below, 27 T cell receptor beta chains from the same sample are listed, as sequenced in a study of radiotherapy plus CTLA-4 blockade in lung cancer. The assay was immunoSEQ multiplex PCR, and TCRdb's table has in-frame clones only and misses some. The sample lists 71,000 or so clones; 70% to 90% were seen once. The sample here was peripheral blood, taken from a patient treated with radiotherapy plus ipilimumab. The receptors were sampled from a human donor with non-small cell lung cancer who had stable disease on radiotherapy plus ipilimumab.

The chain couples TRBV7-8 to TRBJ2-7; TRBD1 matches at 11 bases. The CDR3 totals 15 residues. The V and J ends lost 5 bases and 5 bases, in that order; junction bases with no gene match: 8. Germline V gene sequence: CDR1 SGHVS, CDR2 FQNEAQ. The DNA for the CDR3 is TGTGCCAGCAGCGTGGGACAGGGGGGGAGGAACGAGCAGTACTTC. Protein sequence: CASSVGQGGRNEQYF.

This chain uses TRBV7-9 with TRBJ2-7, with D perhaps TRBD2 (5 bases). CDR3 length: 13 amino acids. V was trimmed by 4 bases and J by 3 bases, leaving 10 bases between them. The germline V gene encodes CDR1 SEHNR and CDR2 FQNEAQ (reference sequence). For the CDR3, the DNA is TGTGCCAGCAGCTGTCCGGGGTGCTACGAGCAGTACTTC. Its protein product is CASSCPGCYEQYF. The full variable domain, with the rest looked up from reference TRBV7-9 and TRBJ2-7, is DTGVSQNPRHKITKRGQNVTFRCDPISEHNRLYWYRQTLGQGPEFLTYFQNEAQLEKSRLLSDRFSAERPKGSFSTLEIQRTEQGDSAMYLCASSCPGCYEQYFGPGTRLTVT.

The CDR3 bases are TGTGCCAGTACCTCAAATACCCCGGACAGGGGACGCAATCAGCCCCAGCATTTT. Encoded protein: CASTSNTPDRGRNQPQHF. V and J are TRBV19 and TRBJ1-5, with 9 bases matching TRBD1. CDR3 length: 18 amino acids. J gave up 2 bases and V 7 bases, and 15 bases lay outside the gene matches. Germline CDR1 and CDR2: LNHDA and SQIVND (reference sequence).

This chain uses TRBV11-2 with TRBJ2-7; D assignment may be TRBD1 or TRBD2 (5 bases each). V was trimmed by 1 base and J by 6 bases, leaving 10 bases between them. This CDR3 has 13 amino acids. Germline-derived CDR1 and CDR2 are SGHAT and FQNNGV. The CDR3 protein is CASSLVRGREQYF. The DNA for the CDR3 is TGTGCCAGCAGCTTAGTTCGGGGACGCGAGCAGTACTTC.

The chain is built from TRBV27 and TRBJ2-1; TRBD2 agrees at 9 bases. The CDR3 contains 18 residues. Germline CDR1 is MNHEY and CDR2 is SMNVEV (reference sequence). The ends lost 1 base at V and 1 base at J; junction bases unmatched: 8. CDR3 region: CASSLLSAGGPSYNEQFF. As DNA, the CDR3 is TGTGCCAGCAGTTTATTGTCGGCGGGAGGGCCGTCCTACAATGAGCAGTTCTTC.

V and J are TRBV2 and TRBJ1-1; D gene uncertain. This CDR3 is 14 amino acids long. Germline CDR1 is SNHLY and CDR2 is FYNNEI. Trimming took 8 bases from V and 1 from J, leaving 14 bases between them. CDR3 residues: CASLPASTNTEAFF. The CDR3 nucleotides read TGTGCCAGCTTGCCCGCATCTACGAACACTGAAGCTTTCTTT.

There are a few counts of this clone. J is TRBJ2-2 and V is TRBV14; D could derive from TRBD1 or TRBD2 (6 bases each). CDR3 length: 15 amino acids. V was pared by 5 bases and J by 5 bases, with 15 bases between. The V gene's germline CDR1 is SGHDN and CDR2 FVKESK. The DNA of the CDR3 is TGTGCCAGCAGCACCCACAGGGACTTTACCGGGGAGCTGTTTTTT. This gives the protein CASSTHRDFTGELFF.

This clone was recorded once. The chain is built from TRBV19 and TRBJ2-3, with no clear D. CDR1 is LNHDA, CDR2 SQIVND, per germline (reference sequence). Trimming stripped 3 bases from V and 2 bases from J, with 6 bases between. This CDR3 has 13 amino acids. As DNA, the CDR3 is TGTGCCAGTAGTATTGGGTACACAGATACGCAGTATTTT. This sequence encodes CASSIGYTDTQYF.

The CDR3 protein is CASSYSLSSSGNTIYF. The CDR3 DNA is TGTGCCAGCAGTTACTCACTATCGAGCTCTGGAAACACCATATATTTT. The chain recombines TRBV6-5 with TRBJ1-3; D is undetermined. The CDR3 loop spans 16 amino acids. Deletions cut 0 bases from V and 0 bases from J, with 9 bases between. Germline CDR1 MNHEY, CDR2 SVGAGI.

The gene calls are TRBV7-2 and TRBJ2-2, with no clear D. CDR1 and CDR2 (germline): SGHTA, FQGNSA. The CDR3 covers 14 residues. Trimming removed 0 bases at V and 1 base at J, with 3 bases between. CDR3 sequence: CASSLAGNTGELFF. The CDR3 nucleotides read TGTGCCAGCAGCTTAGCGGGGAACACCGGGGAGCTGTTTTTT.

The J gene is TRBJ2-7, the V gene TRBV6-5, with TRBD1 matching 7 bases. Germline loops: CDR1 MNHEY, CDR2 SVGAGI. This CDR3 spans 13 amino acids. V gave up 4 bases and J gave up 3 bases; unmatched junction bases: 3. The CDR3 DNA is TGTGCCAGCAGTTCGACAGGGAGCTACGAGCAGTACTTC. Residues: CASSSTGSYEQYF.

This chain joins TRBV29-1 and TRBJ1-5, with D hard to call. V was pared by 4 bases and J by 4 bases, with 11 bases between. Germline V gene lookup returns CDR1 SQVTM and CDR2 ANQGSEA. The CDR3 extends over 13 amino acids. CDR3 coding DNA: TGCAGCGTTGTAGGGTTGGGGAATCAGCCCCAGCATTTT. This codes for CSVVGLGNQPQHF. The full variable domain, completed using reference TRBV29-1 and TRBJ1-5, is SAVISQKPSRDICQRGTSLTIQCQVDSQVTMMFWYRQQPGQSLTLIATANQGSEATYESGFVIDKFPISRPNLTFSTLTVSNMSPEDSSIYLCSVVGLGNQPQHFGDGTRLSIL.

V usage is TRBV7-9 and J usage is TRBJ2-4; TRBD2 matches 12 bases. Germline CDR1 reads SEHNR; CDR2 reads FQNEAQ (reference sequence). V was pared by 4 bases and J by 5 bases, with 12 bases of the junction left unmatched. CDR3 length equals 18 residues. CDR3 region: CASSSTLVTSGGQNIQYF. In nucleotides, the CDR3 is TGTGCCAGCAGCTCCACTCTAGTGACTAGCGGGGGACAAAACATTCAGTACTTC.

The chain joins TRBV2 to TRBJ2-2; no reliable D call. The CDR3 covers 14 residues. Trimming took off 8 bases at V and 7 bases at J, with 17 bases between the two ends. Germline CDR1 and CDR2: SNHLY and FYNNEI. Written as DNA, the CDR3 is TGTGCCAGCTGTCGGAGTTCCACGTACGGGGAGCTGTTTTTT. Translating it yields CASCRSSTYGELFF. The whole variable domain, remainder taken from reference TRBV2 and TRBJ2-2, is EPEVTQTPSHQVTQMGQEVILRCVPISNHLYFYWYRQILGQKVEFLVSFYNNEISEKSEIFDDQFSVERPDGSNFTLKIRSTKLEDSAMYFCASCRSSTYGELFFGEGSRLTVL.

This chain uses TRBV7-9 with TRBJ1-4; D gene unclear. The CDR3 has 16 amino acids. Germline V gives CDR1 SEHNR, CDR2 FQNEAQ (reference sequence). V shed 1 base and J shed 0 bases, with 9 bases lying between them. The CDR3 region is CASSLGGAATNEKLFF. CDR3 DNA sequence: TGTGCCAGCAGCTTAGGTGGTGCTGCAACTAATGAAAAACTGTTTTTT.

The DNA of the CDR3 is TGCGCCAGCAGTGATGGGCCCGCGCCAGATACGCAGTATTTT. Protein sequence: CASSDGPAPDTQYF. The chain recombines TRBV10-2 with TRBJ2-3; unclear D gene. In germline, CDR1 is WSHSY, CDR2 SAAADI. The CDR3 is 14 amino acids. Trimming left V 3 bases short and J 4 bases short, with 11 bases between.

The chain recombines TRBV28 with TRBJ1-4; TRBD1 agrees at 9 bases. J was trimmed by 8 bases and V by 6 bases; bases with no gene match: 13. This CDR3 region has 16 residues. Germline CDR1 is MDHEN and CDR2 is SYDVKM. CDR3 in DNA: TGTGCCAGCAGCAAAGGGACAGGGCAATTACGCGAAAAACTGTTTTTT. Translated: CASSKGTGQLREKLFF.

Here the CDR3 DNA reads TGTGCCAGCAGCTTGACCAATAGTAACTATGGCTACACCTTC. Its translation: CASSLTNSNYGYTF. This chain connects TRBV5-4 to TRBJ1-2; D gene uncertain. The V gene lost 1 base and the J gene lost 1 base, with 8 bases spanning the gap. CDR1 and CDR2 (germline): SGHNT, YYREEE (reference sequence). This CDR3 is built from 14 residues.

The chain employs TRBV6-1 and TRBJ2-7; 8 bases fit TRBD2. There are 17 residues in the CDR3. V gave up 0 bases and J gave up 2 bases; unmatched junction bases: 9. In germline, CDR1 is MNHNS, CDR2 SASEGT. The CDR3 bases are TGTGCCAGCAGTGAAGCCCGTGGCAGCGGGGGCCCCTACGAGCAGTACTTC. Its protein is CASSEARGSGGPYEQYF.

The V call is TRBV9, the J call TRBJ2-5; D might be TRBD2 (5 bases). V shed 4 bases and J shed 1 base, with 8 bases lying between them. The CDR3 is 13 amino acids. Germline lookup yields CDR1 SGDLS and CDR2 YYNGEE. DNA for the CDR3: TGTGCCAGCAGCCCTGGACTCCAAGAGACCCAGTACTTC. This codes for CASSPGLQETQYF.

The V gene is TRBV19, the J gene TRBJ1-5, with D hard to call. The germline V gene has CDR1 LNHDA and CDR2 SQIVND (reference sequence). V lost 8 bases and J 2 bases, leaving 22 bases between the germline ends. This CDR3 spans 17 amino acids. The CDR3 region has the DNA TGTGCCAGTGTACCGAGAGCCCAAGAGGTGGGCAATCAGCCCCAGCATTTT. Translating gives CASVPRAQEVGNQPQHF. The whole variable domain, filled in from reference TRBV19 and TRBJ1-5, reads DGGITQSPKYLFRKEGQNVTLSCEQNLNHDAMYWYRQDPGQGLRLIYYSQIVNDFQKGDIAEGYSVSREKKESFPLTVTSAQKNPTAFYLCASVPRAQEVGNQPQHFGDGTRLSIL.

The rearrangement uses TRBV18 and TRBJ1-1; D gene unclear. The CDR3 consists of 14 residues. Trimming removed 3 bases from V and 4 bases from J, with 12 bases in between. Germline lookup yields CDR1 KGHSH and CDR2 LQKENI. The CDR3 DNA reads TGTGCCAGCTCACCCCGAGGGCAGCCCACTGAAGCTTTCTTT. This codes for CASSPRGQPTEAFF.

This chain uses TRBV6-1 with TRBJ1-1, with D uncertain. The CDR3 is 14 amino acids. Germline lookup yields CDR1 MNHNS and CDR2 SASEGT. V gave up 6 bases and J gave up 8 bases, with 19 bases separating them. The CDR3 is CASRVRSGLGEAFF. The CDR3 bases are TGTGCCAGCAGGGTACGGTCAGGACTTGGGGAAGCTTTCTTT.

This rearrangement joins TRBV5-1 to TRBJ2-1, with D maybe TRBD2 (6 bases). The CDR3 is 14 amino acids. The germline V gene encodes CDR1 SGHRS and CDR2 YFSETQ. The V end was cut by 2 bases, the J end by 6 bases, with 12 bases between. CDR3 sequence (DNA): TGCGCCAGCAGCTTCGGCGGGACGGGCAATGAGCAGTTCTTC. The encoded protein is CASSFGGTGNEQFF. Based on the CDR3 plus reference TRBV5-1 and TRBJ2-1, the full variable domain is KAGVTQTPRYLIKTRGQQVTLSCSPISGHRSVSWYQQTPGQGLQFLFEYFSETQRNKGNFPGRFSGRQFSNSRSEMNVSTLELGDSALYLCASSFGGTGNEQFFGPGTRLTVL.

The chain carries TRBV9 and TRBJ2-3, with 7 nucleotides matching TRBD2. CDR1 and CDR2 (germline): SGDLS, YYNGEE. This CDR3 comprises 15 residues. The trim removed 0 bases at V and 4 bases at J, leaving 5 bases unmatched. The CDR3 DNA reads TGTGCCAGCAGCGTAGGCGGGAGCTCGGCAGATACGCAGTATTTT. It codes for CASSVGGSSADTQYF.

This chain joins TRBV6-6 and TRBJ2-5; 7 nucleotides align to TRBD1. CDR1 is MNHNY, CDR2 SVGAGI, per germline (reference sequence). V dropped 5 bases and J dropped 5; count of bases not matched to a gene: 8. The CDR3 consists of 14 residues. For the CDR3, the DNA is TGTGCCAGCAGTCGGACAGGTGGTTATGAGACCCAGTACTTC. Its protein product is CASSRTGGYETQYF.

The rearrangement uses TRBV6-6 and TRBJ2-1; no clear D gene. The CDR3 runs 12 residues. Germline CDR1 is MNHNY and CDR2 is SVGAGI (reference sequence). V was shortened by 6 bases and J by 1 base, with 4 bases between the two germline ends. The CDR3: CASSGSYNEQFF. The CDR3 DNA reads as TGTGCCAGCAGCGGGTCCTACAATGAGCAGTTCTTC.